This paragraph covers one TCR beta chain sequence. Its specificity is not known. Treatment noted: around 19 received Ad26.COV2.S at low or high dose, single or two shots; 5 received placebo; per-sample allocation not given. Day 63 after the first vaccine or placebo injection was the time point for sampling. The sample belongs to a study of Ad26.COV2.S vaccination and SARS-CoV-2 variants. Study-wide context: As a participant in COV1001, the donor was in the Ad26.COV2.S trial arm. Participants got Ad26.COV2.S intramuscularly, once or twice 56 days apart.

Regarding the study as a whole: Breadth of non-spike TCRs did not differ between vaccinees and placebo recipients.

This CDR3 has 16 residues. Germline V gene lookup returns CDR1 KGHSH and CDR2 LQKENI. Losses at the gene ends were 3 bases for V and 5 bases for J; bases not matched to a gene: 9. The data were produced by immunoSEQ multiplex PCR, yet TCRdb's version contains in-frame clones alone and is incomplete. This sample has around 450,000 clones, with around 87% found just once. The chain uses TRBV18 and TRBJ2-1; 8 nucleotides line up with TRBD1. This receptor was identified in a person aged 18-60 years who received the Ad26.COV2.S COVID-19 vaccine or a placebo. The specimen comprised peripheral blood, sampled in a trial of Ad26.COV2.S vaccine versus placebo. CDR3 loop: CASSPRTGKDNNEQFF. In DNA form, the CDR3 reads TGTGCCAGCTCACCCCGGACAGGGAAAGACAACAATGAGCAGTTCTTC.